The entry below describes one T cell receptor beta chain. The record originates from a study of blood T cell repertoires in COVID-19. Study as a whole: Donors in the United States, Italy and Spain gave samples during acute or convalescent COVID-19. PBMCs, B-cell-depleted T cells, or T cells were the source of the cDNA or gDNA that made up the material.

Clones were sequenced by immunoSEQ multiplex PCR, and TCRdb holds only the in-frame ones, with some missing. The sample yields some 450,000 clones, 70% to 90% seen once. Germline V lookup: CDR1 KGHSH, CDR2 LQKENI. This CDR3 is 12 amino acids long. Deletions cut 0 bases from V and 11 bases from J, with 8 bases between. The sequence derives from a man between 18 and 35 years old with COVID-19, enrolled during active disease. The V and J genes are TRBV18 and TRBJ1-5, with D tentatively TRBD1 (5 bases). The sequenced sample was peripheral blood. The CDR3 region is CASSPPGGAQHF. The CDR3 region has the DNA TGTGCCAGCTCACCACCGGGGGGGGCCCAGCATTTT.